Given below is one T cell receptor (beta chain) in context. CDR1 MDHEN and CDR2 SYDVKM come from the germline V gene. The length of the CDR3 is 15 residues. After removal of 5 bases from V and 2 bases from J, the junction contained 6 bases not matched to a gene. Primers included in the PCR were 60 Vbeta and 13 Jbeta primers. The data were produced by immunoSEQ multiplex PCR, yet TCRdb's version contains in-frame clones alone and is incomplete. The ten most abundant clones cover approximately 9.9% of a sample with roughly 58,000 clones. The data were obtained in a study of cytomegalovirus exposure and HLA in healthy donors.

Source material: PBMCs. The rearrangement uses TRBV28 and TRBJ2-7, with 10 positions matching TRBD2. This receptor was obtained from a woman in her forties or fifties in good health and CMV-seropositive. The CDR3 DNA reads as TGTGCCAGCAGTCTAGCGGGGGCACCTACCTACGAGCAGTACTTC. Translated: CASSLAGAPTYEQYF.